The clone carrying this T cell receptor (beta chain) is medium-sized (0.01 to 0.1%) in the sample. The antigen remains undetermined. Rearranged V-D-J TRB sequences were amplified with a mixed TRB-A/B primer pool. Each CDR3 protein is one row after TCRdb ran MiXCR on the multiplex PCR reads. This sample has roughly 3,000 distinct CDR3 sequences, with 21% found just once. Per the germline V gene, CDR1 is MRHNA and CDR2 is SNTAGT. CDR3 length: 20 residues. The V end was cut by 5 bases, the J end by 4 bases, with 30 bases between. Peripheral blood genomic DNA, not sorted cells or RNA, was the template. These data originate in a study of T cell repertoires in aging, cancer and after chemotherapy. Looking at the study overall: Chronic lymphocytic leukemia patients on fludarabine- or bendamustine-based regimens gave paired samples before and after chemotherapy.

Findings and caveats of the study: In cancer patients, declining TCR diversity with age involved lost richness and lost evenness. Age-matched healthy donors had significantly more diverse, less clonal blood TCR repertoires than untreated cancer patients.

This TCR was recovered from a human donor with a blood cancer. Input material: blood. This chain uses TRBV6-4 with TRBJ2-1; tentatively, D is TRBD1 (6 bases). This chain's CDR3 is CASSPFSAAPITGTYNEQFF. CDR3 DNA: TGTGCCAGCAGTCCCTTTTCGGCAGCACCCATTACGGGGACATACAATGAGCAGTTCTTC.